What follows is one T cell receptor (beta chain) and its context. Its antigen is undetermined. These data originate in a study of shared clonotypes between healthy human individuals. Repertoires were generated with immunoSEQ multiplex PCR, while TCRdb's copy carries only in-frame clones and drops some. The table lists approximately 2,300,000 clones, around 90% of them singletons, with around 0.35% in the top ten. CDR1 and CDR2 (germline): SGHDT, YYEEEE. Deletions cut 5 bases from V and 7 bases from J, with 22 bases between. The CDR3 loop spans 15 amino acids. Recent acute infections and vaccinations were absent in the healthy HIV-negative adult donors. Broader study findings: Clonotype sharing across four donors was observed for around 5% of naive CD4 clonotypes.

The chain is built from TRBV5-6 and TRBJ2-7; TRBD2 is a possible D gene (6 bases). The clonotype comes from a man aged 18 to 29 in good health. Some clones in this sample may be carry-over from other donors' samples. The sample taken for sequencing was naive CD4+ T cells from PBMCs. Subset in this sample: CD45RA+ positively selected. The CDR3 sequence is CASRFSGPWAGEQYF. CDR3 coding DNA: TGTGCCAGCAGGTTTTCCGGGCCCTGGGCGGGGGAGCAGTACTTC.